This T cell receptor (beta chain) came from a study of blood T cell repertoires in COVID-19. The wider study: Specimens from acute and convalescent COVID-19 originated in the United States, Italy and Spain. Nucleic acid was either cDNA or gDNA, and it came from T cells, B-cell-depleted T cells, or PBMCs.

Measured with immunoSEQ multiplex PCR; TCRdb has only the in-frame clones, and not every one. The sample shows about 160,000 clones, 77% of them seen only once. The CDR3 runs 16 residues. Germline V gene sequence: CDR1 LNHNV, CDR2 YYDKDF (reference sequence). V lost 0 bases and J 5 bases, leaving 16 bases between the germline ends. The clonotype originates from a man between 65 and 79 years old with acute or convalescent COVID-19. Sequencing used peripheral blood. The V gene is TRBV15, the J gene TRBJ1-1, with a weak D call TRBD1 (5 bases). CDR3 residues: CATSRDLGGGGTEAFF. As DNA, the CDR3 is TGTGCCACCAGCAGAGATCTTGGGGGTGGAGGGACTGAAGCTTTCTTT.